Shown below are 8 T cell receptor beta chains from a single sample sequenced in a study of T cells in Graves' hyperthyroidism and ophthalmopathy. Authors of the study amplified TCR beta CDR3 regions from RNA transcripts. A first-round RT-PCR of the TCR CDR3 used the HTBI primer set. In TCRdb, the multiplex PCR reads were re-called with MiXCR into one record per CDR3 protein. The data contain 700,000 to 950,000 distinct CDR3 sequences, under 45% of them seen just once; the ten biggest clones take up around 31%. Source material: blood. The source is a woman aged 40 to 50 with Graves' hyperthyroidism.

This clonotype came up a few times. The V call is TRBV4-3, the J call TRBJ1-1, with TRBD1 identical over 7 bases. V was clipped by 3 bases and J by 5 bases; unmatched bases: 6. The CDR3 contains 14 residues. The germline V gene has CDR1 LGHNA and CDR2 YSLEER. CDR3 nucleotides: TGCGCCAGCAGCCATCACAGGGGCGGAACTGAAGCTTTCTTT. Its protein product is CASSHHRGGTEAFF.

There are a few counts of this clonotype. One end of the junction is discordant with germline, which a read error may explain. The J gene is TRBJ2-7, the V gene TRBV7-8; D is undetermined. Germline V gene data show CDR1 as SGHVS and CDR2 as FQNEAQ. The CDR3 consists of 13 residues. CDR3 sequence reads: CASSVTGSYGQYF. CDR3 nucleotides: TGTGCCAGCAGCGTTACCGGGTCCTACGGGCAGTACTTC. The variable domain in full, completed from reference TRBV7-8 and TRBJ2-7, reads GAGVSQSPRYKVAKRGQDVALRCDPISGHVSLFWYQQALGQGPEFLTYFQNEAQLDKSGLPSDRFFAERPEGSVSTLKIQRTQQEDSAVYLCASSVTGSYGQYFGPGTRLTVT.

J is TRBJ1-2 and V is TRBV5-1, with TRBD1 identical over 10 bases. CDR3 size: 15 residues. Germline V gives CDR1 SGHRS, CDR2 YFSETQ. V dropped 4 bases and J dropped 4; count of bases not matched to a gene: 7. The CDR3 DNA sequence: TGCGCCAGCAGCCTGACAGGGGGCGGCAGCTATGGCTACACCTTC. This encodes CASSLTGGGSYGYTF. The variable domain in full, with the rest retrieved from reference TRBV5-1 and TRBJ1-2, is KAGVTQTPRYLIKTRGQQVTLSCSPISGHRSVSWYQQTPGQGLQFLFEYFSETQRNKGNFPGRFSGRQFSNSRSEMNVSTLELGDSALYLCASSLTGGGSYGYTFGSGTRLTVV.

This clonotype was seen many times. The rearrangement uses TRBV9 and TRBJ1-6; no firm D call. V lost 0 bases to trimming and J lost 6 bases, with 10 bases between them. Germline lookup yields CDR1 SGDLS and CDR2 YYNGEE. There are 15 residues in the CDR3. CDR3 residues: CASSVAGRPNSPLHF. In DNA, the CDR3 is TGTGCCAGCAGCGTAGCTGGACGTCCTAATTCACCCCTCCACTTT.

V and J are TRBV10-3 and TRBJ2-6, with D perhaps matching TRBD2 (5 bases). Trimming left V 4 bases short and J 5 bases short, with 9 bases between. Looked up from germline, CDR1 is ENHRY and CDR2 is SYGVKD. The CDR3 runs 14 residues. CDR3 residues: CAISVRGRANVLTF. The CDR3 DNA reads TGTGCCATCAGTGTTCGAGGGAGGGCCAACGTCCTGACTTTC.

CDR3 in DNA: TGTGCCAGCAGCCGGGGGAGAGACACTGAAGCTTTCTTT. It specifies CASSRGRDTEAFF. V gene TRBV4-2 combines with J gene TRBJ1-1, with a possible D match to TRBD1 (5 bases). In germline, CDR1 is LGHNA, CDR2 YNFKEQ. This CDR3 region has 13 residues. V was clipped by 4 bases and J by 3 bases, with 9 bases between them.

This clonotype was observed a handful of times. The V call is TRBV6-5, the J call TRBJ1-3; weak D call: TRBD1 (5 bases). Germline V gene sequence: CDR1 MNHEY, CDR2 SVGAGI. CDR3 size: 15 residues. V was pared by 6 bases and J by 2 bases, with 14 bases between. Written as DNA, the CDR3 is TGTGCCAGCAGCCACCGGGACTTCACTGGAAACACCATATATTTT. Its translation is CASSHRDFTGNTIYF.

The CDR3 region is CASSLSSPTGELFF. In DNA, the CDR3 is TGTGCCAGCAGTTTATCGTCCCCCACCGGGGAGCTGTTTTTT. This chain uses TRBV7-2 with TRBJ2-2; D is unresolved. Trimming took 6 bases from V and 4 from J, leaving 12 bases between them. The CDR3 is 14 amino acids. Germline values: CDR1 SGHTA, CDR2 FQGNSA. The variable domain in full, completed from reference TRBV7-2 and TRBJ2-2, reads GAGVSQSPSNKVTEKGKDVELRCDPISGHTALYWYRQSLGQGLEFLIYFQGNSAPDKSGLPSDRFSAERTGGSVSTLTIQRTQQEDSAVYLCASSLSSPTGELFFGEGSRLTVL.